Listed below are T cell receptor beta chains from one sample, sequenced in a study of shared clonotypes between healthy human individuals. TCRdb's table, derived via immunoSEQ multiplex PCR, lists solely in-frame clones and lacks some. The top ten hold 0.36% of the sample, which has more than 1.2 million clones, 98% to 99% seen once. What was sequenced was naive CD4+ T cells sorted from blood. The source of these receptors is a man between 25 and 39 years old in good health. Each CDR3 is given with its conserved first and last residue. The D gene is left open where the match is weak. Clone sizes are given selectively: once, few, many, or a class where the clone is expanded.

>.|TRBJ2-7|.|TRBV4-3
CASSQDVRVPYEQYF
TGCGCCAGCAGCCAAGATGTAAGAGTCCCCTACGAGCAGTACTTC
>.|TRBJ2-3|.|TRBV5-1
CASSLVGADTQYF
TGCGCCAGCAGCTTGGTAGGTGCAGATACGCAGTATTTT
>few|TRBJ1-1|.|TRBV7-7
CASSLEGSTEAFF
TGTGCCAGCAGCTTAGAGGGAAGCACTGAAGCTTTCTTT
>.|TRBJ2-2|TRBD2|TRBV7-9
CASNPSIAGATGELFF
TGTGCCAGCAACCCCTCCATAGCGGGAGCCACCGGGGAGCTGTTTTTT
>.|TRBJ2-1|.|TRBV7-6
CASSPDYNEQFF
TGTGCCAGCAGCCCTGACTACAATGAGCAGTTCTTC
>.|TRBJ2-3|.|TRBV19
CASHRGQGSTDTQYF
TGTGCCAGCCACCGGGGCCAGGGGTCCACAGATACGCAGTATTTT
>.|TRBJ1-2|.|TRBV15
CATSRQGDGYTF
TGTGCCACCAGCAGGCAGGGAGATGGCTACACCTTC
>once|TRBJ2-2|TRBD1|TRBV5-8
CASSRGQGVTGELFF
TGTGCCAGCAGCCGGGGACAGGGGGTCACCGGGGAGCTGTTTTTT
>once|TRBJ2-5|.|TRBV15
CATSRDGGAAQETQYF
TGTGCCACCAGCAGAGATGGGGGCGCGGCCCAAGAGACCCAGTACTTC
>.|TRBJ2-7|.|TRBV7-2
CASSSGISYEQYF
TGTGCCAGCAGCTCCGGGATATCCTACGAGCAGTACTTC
>.|TRBJ2-1|.|TRBV5-4
CASSLGTGGSYNEQFF
TGTGCCAGCAGCTTGGGTACCGGGGGCTCCTACAATGAGCAGTTCTTC
>once|TRBJ2-3|.|TRBV5-1
CASSLERQEAIPTDTQYF
TGCGCCAGCAGCTTGGAACGACAGGAAGCAATACCCACAGATACGCAGTATTTT
>.|TRBJ1-5|.|TRBV4-1
CASSPGSYNQPQHF
TGCGCCAGCAGCCCGGGGAGCTACAATCAGCCCCAGCATTTT
>.|TRBJ1-1|TRBD1|TRBV5-4
CASSYDRGYTEAFF
TGTGCCAGCAGCTATGACAGGGGCTACACTGAAGCTTTCTTT
>.|TRBJ2-7|TRBD1|TRBV5-1
CASSLLQGNFGYEQYF
TGCGCCAGCAGCTTGTTACAGGGGAACTTCGGCTACGAGCAGTACTTC
>.|TRBJ2-3|TRBD2|TRBV5-1
CASTPLTSADTQYF
TGCGCCAGCACCCCGTTGACTAGCGCGGATACGCAGTATTTT
>once|TRBJ1-3|.|TRBV9
CASSVGYRPGNTIYF
TGTGCCAGCAGCGTAGGCTACCGCCCTGGAAACACCATATATTTT
>.|TRBJ2-4|.|TRBV28
CASNPDGKNIQYF
TGTGCCAGCAACCCCGACGGGAAAAACATTCAGTACTTC
>.|TRBJ2-7|.|TRBV29-1
CSVVDPTYEQYF
TGCAGCGTTGTTGACCCGACCTACGAGCAGTACTTC
>.|TRBJ2-7|.|TRBV19
CASSTPGTPSYEQYF
TGTGCCAGTAGTACCCCCGGGACACCCTCCTACGAGCAGTACTTC
>.|TRBJ2-1|.|TRBV21-1
CASSNDRGQYNEQFF
TGTGCCAGCAGCAACGACAGGGGGCAGTACAATGAGCAGTTCTTC
>.|TRBJ2-7|TRBD1|TRBV2
CASIQGANGLGQYF
TGTGCCAGCATACAGGGGGCAAACGGGCTAGGGCAGTACTTC
>.|TRBJ2-5|.|TRBV28
CASSIRWGRKETQYF
TGTGCCAGCAGTATCCGTTGGGGGAGAAAAGAGACCCAGTACTTC
>.|TRBJ2-3|.|TRBV14
CASSWQGKDTQYF
TGTGCCAGCTCCTGGCAGGGTAAAGATACGCAGTATTTT